This TCR beta chain was sequenced for a study of preoperative IRX-2 immunotherapy in early breast cancer (dated by TCRdb to between 2019 and 2020). Receptors were amplified or captured by the immunoSEQ multiplex PCR assay. Drawn from immuneACCESS, this table holds only the in-frame rearrangements with V and J called that TCRdb kept. Clones are partly lost; checked studies trace under half to an unresolved V gene and leave the rest unexplained. The sample profile shows roughly 99,000 clones; more than 80% of them were found once. The top ten constitute about 2.1% of the sample. Turning to this clone: Its target antigen remains unknown. It has no much larger one-base neighbor in the sample; base qualities were not kept.

What this sample's treatment or condition label stands for: preoperative locoregional IRX-2 cytokine immunotherapy. The samples were obtained from a phase Ib study that tested preoperative, locoregional IRX-2 cytokine immunotherapy designed to prime immune responses. Patients with early-stage breast cancer who were given IRX-2 before surgery served as donors. In the germline V gene (reference sequence), CDR1 corresponds to MNHEY and CDR2 to SMNVEV. The CDR3 measures 16 amino acids from cysteine to phenylalanine. Only the CDR3 part of the read is kept: 48 bases, read in frame from the first base. At the junction V is shortened by 0 bases and J by 9 bases; bases outside the gene matches: 6.

This receptor was obtained from a human donor with breast cancer. The chain employs TRBV27 and TRBJ2-1; 12 nucleotides in the junction match TRBD2. The sample here was tumor tissue, taken after IRX-2 immunotherapy. The DNA is TGTGCCAGCAGTTTATCTGCTAGCGGGAGGGCCAGTGAGCAGTTCTTC. The translation is CASSLSASGRASEQFF.